This entry lists 25 T cell receptor beta chains sequenced from one sample in a study of blood T cell repertoires in COVID-19 (dated by TCRdb to the early 2020s). The method was the immunoSEQ multiplex PCR assay. The source is immuneACCESS, and TCRdb retained only in-frame sequences with V and J called. Part of the clones is not carried over; for the studies checked, unresolved V genes explain less than half of this, and the remainder is unexplained. The sample has tens of thousands of clones on record, about 89% of them singletons. The ten largest clones take up 15% to 20% of the sample. The material sequenced was peripheral blood. These receptors came from a man aged 55 to 70 with active or convalescent COVID-19.

The rearrangement links TRBV7-9 to TRBJ1-2; D remains ambiguous. The germline gives CDR1 SEHNR, CDR2 FQNEAQ (reference sequence). With 1 base removed from V and 6 bases from J, the gap between germline ends came to 9 bases. The CDR3 spans 13 residues. Here the CDR3 DNA reads TGTGCCAGCAGCTTAGTTTACAGAGATGGCTACACCTTC. Translating gives CASSLVYRDGYTF.

The chain employs TRBV7-2 and TRBJ1-2; no clear D gene. V shed 1 base and J shed 6 bases, with 6 bases lying between them. Looked up from germline, CDR1 is SGHTA and CDR2 is FQGNSA. The CDR3 runs 12 residues. Written as DNA, the CDR3 is TGTGCCAGCAGCTTAGAATACAATGGCTACACCTTC. Protein product: CASSLEYNGYTF.

The rearrangement uses TRBV5-1 and TRBJ2-1, with 14 bases aligning to TRBD2. The CDR3 consists of 17 residues. J was trimmed by 8 bases and V by 4 bases; bases with no gene match: 11. CDR1 is SGHRS, CDR2 YFSETQ, per germline. CDR3 in amino acids: CASSLTSGGAFRDEQFF. The CDR3 DNA follows: TGCGCCAGCAGCCTGACTAGCGGGGGGGCCTTCCGGGATGAGCAGTTCTTC.

This chain links TRBV10-3 with TRBJ1-3, with 7 bases identical to TRBD1. CDR1 is ENHRY, CDR2 SYGVKD, per germline. V was clipped by 6 bases and J by 0 bases; unmatched bases: 8. There are 16 residues in the CDR3. This CDR3 is CAIRYSGQSSGNTIYF. DNA of the CDR3: TGTGCCATCAGGTACTCGGGACAGAGCTCTGGAAACACCATATATTTT.

CDR3 nucleotides: TGTGCCAGTGGGCCCTGGGGCGGAACCTACGAGCAGTACTTC. Protein product: CASGPWGGTYEQYF. This sequence joins TRBV19 and TRBJ2-7, with D perhaps TRBD1 (5 bases). With 8 bases removed from V and 2 bases from J, the gap between germline ends came to 16 bases. From germline, CDR1 is LNHDA and CDR2 SQIVND (reference sequence). CDR3 length: 14 amino acids.

This clone was detected a few times. V usage is TRBV5-1 and J usage is TRBJ2-5; 11 nucleotides line up with TRBD2. This CDR3 has 16 residues. Germline loops: CDR1 SGHRS, CDR2 YFSETQ. V lost 3 bases, J lost 5 bases, and 9 bases stayed unmatched. CDR3 loop: CASSYSSGGAWETQYF. In DNA, the CDR3 is TGCGCCAGCAGCTACAGTAGCGGGGGGGCTTGGGAGACCCAGTACTTC.

The rearrangement uses TRBV7-8 and TRBJ1-6; 7 nucleotides agree with TRBD1. The CDR3 consists of 16 residues. In germline, CDR1 is SGHVS, CDR2 FQNEAQ. With 2 bases clipped from V and 7 bases from J, the junction kept 8 bases outside the gene matches. Here the CDR3 reads CASSLQPQGVNSPLHF. CDR3 coding DNA: TGTGCCAGCAGCTTACAACCCCAGGGGGTAAATTCACCCCTCCACTTT.

The rearrangement uses TRBV2 and TRBJ1-6; TRBD1 matches 8 bases. V gave up 5 bases and J gave up 5 bases; unmatched junction bases: 8. Germline CDR1 is SNHLY and CDR2 is FYNNEI. The CDR3 runs 16 residues. The DNA for the CDR3 is TGTGCCAGCAGTCCCTTACGGGGACAGGATAATTCACCCCTCCACTTT. Its protein product is CASSPLRGQDNSPLHF. Looking up the rest from reference TRBV2 and TRBJ1-6 gives the full variable domain: EPEVTQTPSHQVTQMGQEVILRCVPISNHLYFYWYRQILGQKVEFLVSFYNNEISEKSEIFDDQFSVERPDGSNFTLKIRSTKLEDSAMYFCASSPLRGQDNSPLHFGNGTRLTVT.

This clone was seen a single time. The chain is built from TRBV5-1 and TRBJ1-1, with D perhaps TRBD1 (6 bases). V dropped 4 bases and J dropped 6 bases, with 13 bases sitting between them. CDR3 length: 13 amino acids. From germline, CDR1 is SGHRS and CDR2 YFSETQ. CDR3: CASSNNQGSEAFF. The CDR3 DNA is TGCGCCAGCAGCAATAATCAGGGGTCTGAAGCTTTCTTT. Filled out from reference TRBV5-1 and TRBJ1-1, the complete variable domain reads KAGVTQTPRYLIKTRGQQVTLSCSPISGHRSVSWYQQTPGQGLQFLFEYFSETQRNKGNFPGRFSGRQFSNSRSEMNVSTLELGDSALYLCASSNNQGSEAFFGQGTRLTVV.

The chain combines TRBV6-5 with TRBJ1-1; D call uncertain. Per the germline V gene, CDR1 is MNHEY and CDR2 is SVGAGI. Trimming took 5 bases from V and 5 from J, leaving 15 bases between them. The CDR3 is made up of 14 amino acids. DNA of the CDR3: TGTGCCAGCAGTCCACTTCATCAGAGGACTGAAGCTTTCTTT. Encoded protein: CASSPLHQRTEAFF.

The chain recombines TRBV2 with TRBJ2-1, with 7 bases matching TRBD2. The junction had 8 bases not matched to a gene; V was cut back by 4 bases and J by 5 bases. Germline CDR1 is SNHLY and CDR2 is FYNNEI. The CDR3 is 15 residues long. CDR3 residues: CASSALSGANNEQFF. CDR3 DNA: TGTGCCAGCAGTGCGCTGAGCGGGGCAAACAATGAGCAGTTCTTC.

The V and J genes are TRBV10-3 and TRBJ1-1; the D gene is possibly TRBD1 (5 bases). The ends were cut back, 2 bases at V and 2 bases at J, with 12 bases in the middle. CDR1 is ENHRY and CDR2 is SYGVKD in the germline V gene. The CDR3 has 15 residues. The chain's CDR3 is CAISEARAINTEAFF. The CDR3 region has the DNA TGTGCCATCAGTGAGGCCAGGGCCATAAACACTGAAGCTTTCTTT.

The chain links TRBV7-9 to TRBJ1-3; D gene unclear. The CDR3 totals 14 residues. CDR1 and CDR2 from the germline V gene are SEHNR and FQNEAQ (reference sequence). V gave up 3 bases and J gave up 3 bases, with 9 bases separating them. The CDR3 DNA sequence: TGTGCCAGCAGCTTCTTGGTTAGTGGAAACACCATATATTTT. It encodes CASSFLVSGNTIYF.

This clone was detected a few times. The J gene is TRBJ1-5, the V gene TRBV7-8, with unresolved D. This CDR3 is built from 14 residues. Germline CDR1 reads SGHVS; CDR2 reads FQNEAQ. V lost 5 bases and J lost 0, with 8 bases in between. CDR3 loop: CASSRRDSNQPQHF. CDR3 in DNA: TGTGCCAGCAGCAGACGGGATAGCAATCAGCCCCAGCATTTT.

The chain recombines TRBV7-3 with TRBJ2-1; possibly TRBD2 for D (6 bases). The germline CDR1 and CDR2 sequences are SGHTA and FQGTGA. The CDR3 extends over 16 amino acids. Trimming removed 3 bases from V and 0 bases from J, with 12 bases in between. The CDR3 sequence is CASSLLAPSSYNEQFF. CDR3 coding DNA: TGTGCCAGCAGCTTGCTAGCGCCTAGCTCCTACAATGAGCAGTTCTTC.

This chain joins TRBV28 and TRBJ2-1, with D tentatively TRBD1 (6 bases). Trimming shortened V by 4 bases and J by 4 bases, and 8 bases separated the two germline ends. CDR3 length: 13 amino acids. The V gene's germline CDR1 is MDHEN and CDR2 SYDVKM. CDR3 in amino acids: CASSWDTYNEQFF. In nucleotides, the CDR3 is TGTGCCAGCAGTTGGGACACATACAATGAGCAGTTCTTC.

CDR3 sequence (DNA): TGTGCCAGCAGCTCGTACTCCAACCGGGACAGTAGCAATCAGCCCCAGCATTTT. Translated, it gives CASSSYSNRDSSNQPQHF. The chain couples TRBV7-8 to TRBJ1-5, with TRBD1 matching over 7 bases. The CDR3 is made up of 18 amino acids. Germline CDR1 reads SGHVS; CDR2 reads FQNEAQ. J gave up 0 bases and V 4 bases, and 12 bases lay outside the gene matches.

This clone was detected a few times. The chain uses TRBV27 and TRBJ1-6; D is unresolved. Germline V gene data show CDR1 as MNHEY and CDR2 as SMNVEV (reference sequence). Trimming cost V 4 bases and J 10 bases, with 17 bases left between them. CDR3 length: 15 residues. The CDR3 loop is CASSYLGGLESPLHF. CDR3 in DNA: TGTGCCAGCAGTTACCTTGGTGGGCTTGAGTCACCCCTCCACTTT.

The V call is TRBV19, the J call TRBJ2-3; possibly TRBD2 for D (7 bases). Trimming removed 3 bases at V and 3 bases at J, with 13 bases between. CDR1 LNHDA and CDR2 SQIVND come from the germline V gene (reference sequence). The CDR3 loop spans 15 amino acids. The DNA of the CDR3 is TGTGCCAGTAGTATTCCCCGGGGGGCTACAGATACGCAGTATTTT. It yields the protein CASSIPRGATDTQYF. Full variable domain (remainder filled in from reference TRBV19 and TRBJ2-3): DGGITQSPKYLFRKEGQNVTLSCEQNLNHDAMYWYRQDPGQGLRLIYYSQIVNDFQKGDIAEGYSVSREKKESFPLTVTSAQKNPTAFYLCASSIPRGATDTQYFGPGTRLTVL.

The rearrangement uses TRBV6-1 and TRBJ2-7, with 10 nucleotides matching TRBD1. Germline values: CDR1 MNHNS, CDR2 SASEGT. This CDR3 is 16 amino acids long. The V segment lost 6 bases and the J segment 3 bases; nucleotides outside the gene matches: 11. The CDR3 bases are TGTGCCAGCAGCGAAAGGGAGACAGGGGGCCTCTACGAGCAGTACTTC. Protein product: CASSERETGGLYEQYF.

The V and J genes are TRBV29-1 and TRBJ2-7, with 8 bases identical to TRBD1. V lost 6 bases to trimming and J lost 7 bases; unmatched junction nucleotides: 11. Looked up from germline, CDR1 is SQVTM and CDR2 is ANQGSEA. The CDR3 length is 13 residues. CDR3 nucleotides: TGCAGCGTCGCCGGACAGGGTTTCTTGGAGCAGTACTTC. Its translation: CSVAGQGFLEQYF.

The chain carries TRBV28 and TRBJ1-1, with a weak D call TRBD1 (5 bases). Looked up from germline, CDR1 is MDHEN and CDR2 is SYDVKM. The CDR3 length is 15 residues. Trimming pared 10 bases from V and 0 bases from J, leaving 18 bases between. The CDR3 DNA is TGTGCCACCAGACCTAGGGGCAGACTGAACACTGAAGCTTTCTTT. It specifies CATRPRGRLNTEAFF.

This sequence joins TRBV28 and TRBJ2-1; D gene uncertain. Trimming removed 7 bases at V and 3 bases at J, with 13 bases between. Germline CDR1 reads MDHEN; CDR2 reads SYDVKM. This CDR3 region has 14 residues. The CDR3 here is CASTVVGGYNEQFF. The CDR3 bases are TGTGCCAGCACCGTAGTCGGTGGCTACAATGAGCAGTTCTTC. Complete variable domain (other parts from reference TRBV28 and TRBJ2-1): DVKVTQSSRYLVKRTGEKVFLECVQDMDHENMFWYRQDPGLGLRLIYFSYDVKMKEKGDIPEGYSVSREKKERFSLILESASTNQTSMYLCASTVVGGYNEQFFGPGTRLTVL.

This chain connects TRBV28 to TRBJ1-2; 8 positions match TRBD1. This CDR3 is 17 amino acids long. Trimming took 3 bases from V and 6 from J; bases not matched to a gene: 15. Germline CDR1 and CDR2: MDHEN and SYDVKM. The DNA for the CDR3 is TGTGCCAGCAGTTTTTCCTATCCGGGACAGGATATCGATGGCTACACCTTC. It encodes CASSFSYPGQDIDGYTF.

The rearrangement links TRBV2 to TRBJ1-5; TRBD1 matches 8 bases. Germline CDR1 is SNHLY and CDR2 is FYNNEI. The CDR3 has 14 amino acids. V gave up 7 bases and J gave up 1 base; unmatched junction bases: 3. The CDR3 region is CASKDRASNQPQHF. The CDR3 DNA reads TGTGCCAGCAAGGACAGGGCGAGCAATCAGCCCCAGCATTTT. Full variable domain (missing parts from reference TRBV2 and TRBJ1-5): EPEVTQTPSHQVTQMGQEVILRCVPISNHLYFYWYRQILGQKVEFLVSFYNNEISEKSEIFDDQFSVERPDGSNFTLKIRSTKLEDSAMYFCASKDRASNQPQHFGDGTRLSIL.